These 26 T cell receptor beta chains came from one sample sequenced in a study of beta chain features in type 1 diabetes. The entirety of the isolated RNA underwent reverse transcription, so expressed TCRB transcripts were sequenced. TCRdb's table, derived via immunoSEQ multiplex PCR, lists solely in-frame clones and lacks some. This repertoire shows 900,000 or so clones, roughly 17% found once; its top ten account for around 0.02%. Sequencing was done on a sample of naive CD4+ T cells from blood. The receptors shown here come from a woman between 18 and 29 years old in good health.

For this clone: Other DNA sequences in the sample encode the same CDR3. J is TRBJ1-1 and V is TRBV5-4; D not resolved. Trimming cost V 4 bases and J 2 bases, with 3 bases left between them. This CDR3 is built from 11 residues. Germline assignment: CDR1 SGHNT and CDR2 YYREEE (reference sequence). Written as DNA, the CDR3 is TGTGCCAGCAGCCTCAACACTGAAGCTTTCTTT. This encodes CASSLNTEAFF.

This clone was seen a handful of times. The rearrangement joins TRBV23-1 to TRBJ2-7; TRBD1 matches 8 bases. TRBV23-1 is identified as an open reading frame with a role that is uncertain. The CDR3 runs 14 residues. V gave up 7 bases and J gave up 1 base; unmatched junction bases: 6. The CDR3 bases are TGCGCCAGCACCAGGGGGCCCTCGTCCTACGAGCAGTACTTC. It codes for CASTRGPSSYEQYF.

V gene TRBV6-6 combines with J gene TRBJ2-5; D is uncertain. CDR3 length equals 14 residues. Trimming shortened V by 0 bases and J by 5 bases, and 10 bases separated the two germline ends. Germline CDR1 is MNHNY and CDR2 is SVGAGI (reference sequence). The CDR3 nucleotides read TGTGCCAGCAGTTACTCTGGGTCGTCGGAGACCCAGTACTTC. It codes for CASSYSGSSETQYF.

This clone was recorded a few times. Other nucleotide sequences in the sample specify the same CDR3. The rearrangement uses TRBV9 and TRBJ2-2; D unresolved. The CDR3 length is 15 residues. Germline V CDR1 and CDR2: SGDLS, YYNGEE. The V end was cut by 2 bases, the J end by 3 bases, with 11 bases between. CDR3 DNA: TGTGCCAGCAGCGTGTCGGATTCGTACACCGGGGAGCTGTTTTTT. Protein product: CASSVSDSYTGELFF.

CDR3 loop: CASRGGLAGALATPREQYF. CDR3 nucleotide sequence: TGCGCCAGCAGAGGGGGACTAGCGGGAGCGCTGGCTACCCCACGGGAGCAGTACTTC. This rearrangement joins TRBV10-2 to TRBJ2-7; 14 bases line up with TRBD2. Trimming cost V 6 bases and J 7 bases; bases outside gene matches: 20. The CDR3 runs to 19 residues. Looked up from germline, CDR1 is WSHSY and CDR2 is SAAADI.

This clone was observed a few times. The chain recombines TRBV7-8 with TRBJ2-7; 13 bases match TRBD2. This CDR3 comprises 15 residues. V was pared by 5 bases and J by 6 bases, with 7 bases of the junction left unmatched. Per germline, CDR1 SGHVS and CDR2 FQNEAQ. The CDR3 DNA reads TGTGCCAGCAGCAACCGACTAGCGGGAGGAGTCGAGCAGTACTTC. Protein product: CASSNRLAGGVEQYF.

With respect to this clone: One junction end disagrees with the germline gene, perhaps due to a read error. The chain combines TRBV10-3 with TRBJ1-1; no definite D call. Germline V gene sequence: CDR1 ENHRY, CDR2 SYGVKD. The CDR3 extends over 15 amino acids. The CDR3 bases are TGTGCCAGCAGTTACTATGGCGACGGGAACACTGAAGCTTTCTTT. This codes for CASSYYGDGNTEAFF.

This clone has just a few counts. V is TRBV7-9 and J is TRBJ2-7, with D possibly TRBD1 on 6 matching bases. The ends were cut back, 4 bases at V and 3 bases at J, with 25 bases in the middle. The CDR3 runs 18 residues. Germline V gene lookup returns CDR1 SEHNR and CDR2 FQNEAQ (reference sequence). The CDR3 sequence: CASSSPLTGTLDFYEQYF. The CDR3 coding sequence is TGTGCCAGCAGCTCCCCCCTAACCGGGACATTGGACTTCTACGAGCAGTACTTC.

This clone was observed a few times. The J gene is TRBJ2-7, the V gene TRBV5-1; perhaps TRBD2 as D (6 bases). V was trimmed by 0 bases and J by 6 bases, leaving 16 bases between them. The germline gives CDR1 SGHRS, CDR2 YFSETQ. The CDR3 sequence is 15 residues long. CDR3 amino acids: CASSLDGGNEFEQYF. CDR3 DNA: TGCGCCAGCAGCTTGGATGGAGGGAACGAATTCGAGCAGTACTTC.

V gene TRBV5-4 combines with J gene TRBJ1-5; TRBD1 might be the D (5 bases). The CDR3 is made up of 14 amino acids. CDR1 is SGHNT and CDR2 is YYREEE in the germline V gene (reference sequence). Trimming took off 3 bases at V and 8 bases at J, with 15 bases between the two ends. CDR3 DNA sequence: TGTGCCAGCAGCTCGGGACCGGGTTTAGAGCCCCAGCATTTT. Residues: CASSSGPGLEPQHF.

In this sample, this clone turned up a few times. The V gene is TRBV5-4, the J gene TRBJ1-2; D ambiguous. This CDR3 region has 12 residues. Trimming took off 1 base at V and 3 bases at J, with 4 bases between the two ends. CDR1 is SGHNT, CDR2 YYREEE, per germline (reference sequence). CDR3 sequence (DNA): TGTGCCAGCAGCTTGTTTGACTATGGCTACACCTTC. It specifies CASSLFDYGYTF.

This clone was counted between two and nine times. This chain joins TRBV19 and TRBJ2-3, with D possibly TRBD1 on 5 matching bases. The germline V gene encodes CDR1 LNHDA and CDR2 SQIVND (reference sequence). This CDR3 has 14 residues. Trimming pared 2 bases from V and 6 bases from J, leaving 12 bases between. This CDR3 reads CASSIQAGPDTQYF. The CDR3 nucleotides read TGTGCCAGTAGTATACAGGCAGGGCCGGATACGCAGTATTTT.

The sample holds a few counts of this clone. The V and J genes are TRBV2 and TRBJ1-1; TRBD1 aligns across 9 bases. CDR1 and CDR2 (germline): SNHLY, FYNNEI. The CDR3 length is 14 residues. Unmatched junction bases numbered 4, after V lost 4 bases and J lost 4 bases. The CDR3 sequence: CASSVQGAFTEAFF. The CDR3 coding sequence is TGTGCCAGCAGTGTACAGGGGGCGTTCACTGAAGCTTTCTTT.

This clone was observed a few times. This sequence joins TRBV7-9 and TRBJ1-3, with D tentatively TRBD1 (6 bases). CDR1 and CDR2 from the germline V gene are SEHNR and FQNEAQ (reference sequence). This CDR3 region has 15 residues. The V end lost 2 bases, the J end lost 7 bases, and 15 bases lay between the germline ends. Written as DNA, the CDR3 is TGTGCCAGCAGCTTATCTACAGGGTTTACGAACACCATATATTTT. Translating it yields CASSLSTGFTNTIYF. Based on the CDR3 plus reference TRBV7-9 and TRBJ1-3, the full variable domain is DTGVSQNPRHKITKRGQNVTFRCDPISEHNRLYWYRQTLGQGPEFLTYFQNEAQLEKSRLLSDRFSAERPKGSFSTLEIQRTEQGDSAMYLCASSLSTGFTNTIYFGEGSWLTVV.

The chain is built from TRBV7-3 and TRBJ2-5; no firm D call. The V and J ends lost 2 bases and 1 base respectively, with 5 bases between them. The CDR3 consists of 13 residues. In germline, CDR1 is SGHTA, CDR2 FQGTGA. CDR3 coding DNA: TGTGCCAGCAGCTTACGCTTCCAAGAGACCCAGTACTTC. This codes for CASSLRFQETQYF.

This clone turned up a few times. The J gene is TRBJ2-5, the V gene TRBV9; 8 bases are a match to TRBD2. The CDR3 is 15 residues long. V shed 4 bases and J 4 bases; nucleotides not matched to a gene: 9. Looked up from germline, CDR1 is SGDLS and CDR2 is YYNGEE. In DNA, the CDR3 is TGTGCCAGCAGCTCCTTAGCGGGACTTGGAGAGACCCAGTACTTC. Protein product: CASSSLAGLGETQYF.

The chain recombines TRBV29-1 with TRBJ2-7; TRBD2 matches 9 bases. Germline V gives CDR1 SQVTM, CDR2 ANQGSEA. The CDR3 has 13 residues. Trimming cost V 6 bases and J 6 bases; bases outside gene matches: 9. CDR3 DNA sequence: TGCAGCGTGAGGGGACTAGCTCCTCTCGAGCAGTACTTC. Translation gives CSVRGLAPLEQYF.

J is TRBJ2-7 and V is TRBV6-5, with 12 bases matching TRBD1. CDR3 size: 16 residues. J gave up 13 bases and V 0 bases, and 13 bases lay outside the gene matches. Germline V gives CDR1 MNHEY, CDR2 SVGAGI. CDR3 nucleotide sequence: TGTGCCAGCAGTTACTCCCAAATACCGGGACAGGGGGCGATTTACTTC. Residues: CASSYSQIPGQGAIYF.

This chain uses TRBV29-1 with TRBJ2-3, with 12 bases identical to TRBD1. V lost 1 base to trimming and J lost 4 bases; unmatched junction nucleotides: 12. The CDR3 sequence is 18 residues long. Germline V lookup: CDR1 SQVTM, CDR2 ANQGSEA. The CDR3 here is CSVEGGGTGQGAPDTQYF. DNA of the CDR3: TGCAGCGTTGAAGGAGGAGGGACGGGACAGGGGGCTCCAGATACGCAGTATTTT.

The rearrangement links TRBV5-1 to TRBJ2-1; 8 positions match TRBD1. This CDR3 has 15 residues. V gave up 4 bases and J gave up 7 bases; unmatched junction bases: 10. Germline CDR1 SGHRS, CDR2 YFSETQ. The DNA of the CDR3 is TGCGCCAGCAGCATAAGACAGGGGATCGGGAATGAGCAGTTCTTC. Its translation: CASSIRQGIGNEQFF.

J is TRBJ1-1 and V is TRBV28, with D hard to call. Trimming removed 5 bases at V and 0 bases at J, with 7 bases between. The CDR3 sequence is 13 residues long. Germline loops: CDR1 MDHEN, CDR2 SYDVKM. CDR3 sequence reads: CASSTQMNTEAFF. CDR3 in DNA: TGTGCCAGCAGTACCCAGATGAACACTGAAGCTTTCTTT.

This clone has only a few counts. The chain links TRBV19 to TRBJ1-1; D is undetermined. CDR3 length: 12 amino acids. Germline assignment: CDR1 LNHDA and CDR2 SQIVND (reference sequence). Trimming took 3 bases from V and 5 from J, leaving 7 bases between them. CDR3 in amino acids: CASSMYRTEAFF. In nucleotides, the CDR3 is TGTGCCAGTAGTATGTATCGGACTGAAGCTTTCTTT.

This clone was observed a few times. Other DNA sequences in the sample encode the same CDR3. The chain joins TRBV7-8 to TRBJ2-3; 11 bases are a match to TRBD2. The ends lost 1 base at V and 5 bases at J; junction bases unmatched: 2. The CDR3 extends over 15 amino acids. Germline lookup yields CDR1 SGHVS and CDR2 FQNEAQ. In nucleotides, the CDR3 is TGTGCCAGCAGCTTAGGTCTAGCGGGGGGAGATACGCAGTATTTT. Protein sequence: CASSLGLAGGDTQYF.

V gene TRBV5-1 combines with J gene TRBJ2-3, with 7 bases matching TRBD2. Germline CDR1 and CDR2: SGHRS and YFSETQ. There are 17 residues in the CDR3. V gave up 4 bases and J gave up 2 bases; unmatched junction bases: 13. CDR3 region: CASSIPSGPGSTDTQYF. The CDR3 DNA sequence: TGCGCCAGCAGCATACCTAGCGGACCAGGTTCCACAGATACGCAGTATTTT.

Comment on this clone: Other nucleotide sequences from this sample produce the same CDR3. This chain links TRBV18 with TRBJ2-3; weak D call: TRBD1 (5 bases). CDR3 length: 13 residues. Germline V CDR1 and CDR2: KGHSH, LQKENI. Trimming took off 0 bases at V and 5 bases at J, with 6 bases between the two ends. As DNA, the CDR3 is TGTGCCAGCTCACCACCAGGGGAAGATACGCAGTATTTT. Translating gives CASSPPGEDTQYF.

The chain has TRBV5-6 and TRBJ2-1, with 9 nucleotides matching TRBD2. The germline V gene encodes CDR1 SGHDT and CDR2 YYEEEE. The CDR3 totals 18 residues. Trimming cost V 6 bases and J 4 bases; bases outside gene matches: 17. The CDR3 coding sequence is TGTGCCAGCACCCAAAAACTAGCGGGCCTCTTTCCATACAATGAGCAGTTCTTC. It encodes CASTQKLAGLFPYNEQFF.